The entry below describes one T cell receptor beta chain. This entry belongs to a study of blood T cell repertoires in COVID-19. Study details: Both acute and convalescent COVID-19 samples were obtained from the United States, Italy and Spain. Sources were T cells, B-cell-depleted T cells, or PBMCs; the material itself was cDNA or gDNA.

Libraries were prepared by immunoSEQ multiplex PCR; TCRdb keeps only in-frame clonotypes and omits some of them. The data contain 130,000 to 150,000 clones, just under 85% of them singletons. Study members were between roughly 18 and 100 years old and lived in 20 to 25 US regions. Cohort 3 donors were reported recovered after two negative PCRs, clearance, or symptom resolution. The sequence was obtained from a woman aged 40 to 50 who had recovered from COVID-19. Input material: PBMCs or T cells enriched from blood (not recorded which).

CDR3: CASSGRGADTQYF. In nucleotides, the CDR3 is TGTGCCAGCAGCGGCAGGGGCGCAGATACGCAGTATTTT. This chain joins TRBV3-1 (or the pseudogene TRBV3-2) and TRBJ2-3; D might be TRBD1 (6 bases). Trimming took off 5 bases at V and 4 bases at J, with 10 bases between the two ends. Germline CDR1 LGHDT, CDR2 YNNKEL (reference sequence). The CDR3 is made up of 13 amino acids.